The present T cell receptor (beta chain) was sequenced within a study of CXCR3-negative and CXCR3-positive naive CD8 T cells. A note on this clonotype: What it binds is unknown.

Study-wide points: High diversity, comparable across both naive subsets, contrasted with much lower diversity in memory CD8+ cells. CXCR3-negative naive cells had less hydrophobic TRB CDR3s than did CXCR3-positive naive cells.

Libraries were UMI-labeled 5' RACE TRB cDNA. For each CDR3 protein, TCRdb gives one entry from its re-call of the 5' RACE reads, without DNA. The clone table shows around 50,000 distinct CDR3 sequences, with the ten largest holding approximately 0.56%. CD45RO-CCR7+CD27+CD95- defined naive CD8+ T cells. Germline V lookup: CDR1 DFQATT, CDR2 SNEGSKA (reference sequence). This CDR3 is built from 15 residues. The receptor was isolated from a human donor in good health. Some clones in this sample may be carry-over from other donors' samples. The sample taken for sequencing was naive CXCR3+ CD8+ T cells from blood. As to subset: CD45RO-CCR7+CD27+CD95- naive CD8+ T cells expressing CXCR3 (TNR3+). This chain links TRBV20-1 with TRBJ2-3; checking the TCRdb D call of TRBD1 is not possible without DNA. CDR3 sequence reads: CSATLGSGGADTQYF.